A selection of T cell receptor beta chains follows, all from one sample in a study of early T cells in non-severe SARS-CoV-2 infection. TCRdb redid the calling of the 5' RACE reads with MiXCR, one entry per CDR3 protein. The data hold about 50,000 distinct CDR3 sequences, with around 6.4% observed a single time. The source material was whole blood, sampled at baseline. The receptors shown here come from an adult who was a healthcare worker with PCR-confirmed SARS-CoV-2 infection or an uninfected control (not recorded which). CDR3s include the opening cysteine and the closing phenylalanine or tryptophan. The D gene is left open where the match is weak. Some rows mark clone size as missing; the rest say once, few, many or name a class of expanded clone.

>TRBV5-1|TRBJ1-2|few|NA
CASSLSGAVAAGYTF
TGCGCCAGCAGCTTGTCGGGGGCGGTAGCAGCTGGCTACACCTTC
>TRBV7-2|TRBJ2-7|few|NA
CASSRTKGHYEQYF
TGTGCCAGCAGCCGGACAAAAGGGCACTACGAGCAGTACTTC
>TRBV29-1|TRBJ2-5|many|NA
CSVARERVQETQYF
TGCAGCGTCGCACGAGAGAGGGTTCAAGAGACCCAGTACTTC
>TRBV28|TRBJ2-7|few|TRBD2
CASSPAGLAGASYEQYF
TGTGCCAGCAGTCCCGCGGGACTAGCGGGAGCATCCTACGAGCAGTACTTC
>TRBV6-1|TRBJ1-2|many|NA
CASSSVSRNYGYTF
TGTGCCAGCAGTTCCGTAAGTCGAAACTATGGCTACACCTTC
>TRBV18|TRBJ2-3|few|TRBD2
CASSPRAGGYTDTQYF
TGTGCCAGCTCACCGAGAGCGGGAGGGTACACAGATACGCAGTATTTT
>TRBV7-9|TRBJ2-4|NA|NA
CASSFSDIAKNIQYF
TGTGCCAGCAGCTTTTCGGATATCGCCAAAAACATTCAGTACTTC
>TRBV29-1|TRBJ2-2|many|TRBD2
CSVMTSGNTGELFF
TGCAGCGTTATGACTAGCGGTAACACCGGGGAGCTGTTTTTT
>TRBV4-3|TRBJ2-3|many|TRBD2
CASSGASGPMDTQYF
TGCGCCAGCAGCGGGGCTAGCGGTCCAATGGATACGCAGTATTTT
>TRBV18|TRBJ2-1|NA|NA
CASSPLPIGGTDHNEQFF
TGTGCCAGCTCACCACTCCCTATCGGAGGGACAGATCACAATGAGCAGTTCTTC
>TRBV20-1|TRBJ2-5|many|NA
CSASSLGVDLQETQYF
TGCAGTGCTAGTAGCCTTGGAGTCGATCTCCAAGAGACCCAGTACTTC
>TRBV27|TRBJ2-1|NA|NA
CASSLEPSTLPSSSYNEQFF
TGTGCCAGCAGTTTGGAGCCTAGCACCCTCCCCTCTAGCTCCTACAATGAGCAGTTCTTC
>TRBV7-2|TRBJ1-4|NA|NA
CASRSTNEKLFF
TGTGCCAGCAGGTCAACTAATGAAAAACTGTTTTTT
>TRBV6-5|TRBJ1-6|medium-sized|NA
CASSYEGLSANSPLHF
TGTGCCAGCAGTTACGAAGGGTTATCGGCAAATTCACCCCTCCACTTT
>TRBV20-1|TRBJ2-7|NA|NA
CSALGRSHPYEQYF
TGCAGTGCTTTGGGGCGGTCCCATCCCTACGAGCAGTACTTC
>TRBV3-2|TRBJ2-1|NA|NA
CASSPALRNEQFF
TGTGCCAGCAGCCCTGCCCTGAGGAATGAGCAGTTCTTC
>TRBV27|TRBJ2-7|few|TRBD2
CASTTLGTSGFEQYF
TGTGCCAGCACCACCCTAGGGACTAGCGGGTTCGAGCAGTACTTC
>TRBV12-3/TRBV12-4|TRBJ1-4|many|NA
CASSLSEKLFF
TGTGCCAGCAGTTTGAGTGAAAAACTGTTTTTT
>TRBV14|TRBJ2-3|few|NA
CASSLPGRSSDTQYF
TGTGCCAGCAGCCTTCCGGGACGGAGTTCAGATACGCAGTATTTT
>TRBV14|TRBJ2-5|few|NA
CASSLSRGQETQYF
TGTGCCAGCAGCCTATCTAGGGGTCAAGAGACCCAGTACTTC
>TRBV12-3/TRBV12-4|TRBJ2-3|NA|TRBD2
CASSRSGGRTDTQYF
TGTGCCAGCAGCCGCTCGGGAGGCCGCACAGATACGCAGTATTTT
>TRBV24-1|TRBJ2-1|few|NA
CATSDYLRTYEQFF
TGTGCCACCAGTGATTACCTCCGGACATACGAGCAGTTCTTC
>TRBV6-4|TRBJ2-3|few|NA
CASSDPEIADTQYF
TGTGCCAGCAGTGACCCCGAAATAGCAGATACGCAGTATTTT
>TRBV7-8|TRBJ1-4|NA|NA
CASSFGQGREKLFF
TGTGCCAGCAGCTTTGGGCAGGGTCGAGAAAAACTGTTTTTT
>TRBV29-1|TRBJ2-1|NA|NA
CSVPNEQFF
TGCAGCGTCCCCAATGAGCAGTTCTTC
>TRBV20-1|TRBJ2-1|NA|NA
CSAMGQGYNEQFF
TGCAGTGCTATGGGGCAGGGGTACAATGAGCAGTTCTTC
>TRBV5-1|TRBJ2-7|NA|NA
CASSLEGHQSYEQYF
TGCGCCAGCAGCTTGGAAGGACACCAATCCTACGAGCAGTACTTC
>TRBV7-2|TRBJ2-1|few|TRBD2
CASSSWVLAGSQFF
TGTGCCAGCAGCTCCTGGGTGCTAGCGGGATCGCAGTTCTTC
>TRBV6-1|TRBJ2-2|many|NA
CASSERQGSGELFF
TGTGCCAGCAGTGAAAGGCAGGGGAGCGGGGAGCTGTTTTTT
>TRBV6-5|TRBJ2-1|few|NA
CASSYLGSPYNEQFF
TGTGCCAGCAGTTATCTTGGGAGCCCCTACAATGAGCAGTTCTTC
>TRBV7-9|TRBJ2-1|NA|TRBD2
CASSPGLAGGPPYNEQFF
TGTGCCAGCAGCCCGGGACTAGCGGGAGGGCCACCCTACAATGAGCAGTTCTTC
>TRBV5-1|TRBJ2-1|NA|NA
CASMSGGSYNEQFF
TGCGCCAGCATGTCTGGAGGGTCCTACAATGAGCAGTTCTTC
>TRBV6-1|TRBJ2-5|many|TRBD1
CASRRQGYQETQYF
TGTGCCAGCAGACGACAGGGGTACCAAGAGACCCAGTACTTC
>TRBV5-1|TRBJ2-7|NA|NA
CASRVDSSYEQYF
TGCGCCAGCAGAGTAGACAGCTCCTACGAGCAGTACTTC
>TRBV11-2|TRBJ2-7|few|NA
CASSPSTFTYEQYF
TGTGCCAGCAGCCCTTCGACATTCACCTACGAGCAGTACTTC
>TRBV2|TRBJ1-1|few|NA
CASRSGAMNTEAFF
TGTGCCAGCAGGTCCGGGGCCATGAACACTGAAGCTTTCTTT
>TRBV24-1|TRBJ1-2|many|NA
CATSDITNYGYTF
TGTGCCACCAGTGACATAACTAACTATGGCTACACCTTC
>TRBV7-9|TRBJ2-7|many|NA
CASSFPVGFLDEQYF
TGTGCCAGCAGCTTCCCGGTGGGGTTTCTGGACGAGCAGTACTTC
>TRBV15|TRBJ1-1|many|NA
CATSAHGQGNTEAFF
TGTGCCACCAGCGCCCACGGGCAGGGAAACACTGAAGCTTTCTTT
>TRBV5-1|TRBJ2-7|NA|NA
CASSLAFGSYEQYF
TGCGCCAGCAGCTTGGCCTTTGGGTCCTACGAGCAGTACTTC
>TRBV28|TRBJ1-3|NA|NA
CASSPIGTRTIYF
TGTGCCAGCAGTCCTATAGGCACTCGCACCATATATTTT
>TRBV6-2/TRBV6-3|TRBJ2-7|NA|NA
CASGAGYEQYF
TGTGCCAGCGGGGCCGGATACGAGCAGTACTTC
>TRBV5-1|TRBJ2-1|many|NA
CASSLSGTSYNEQFF
TGCGCCAGCAGCTTGAGCGGTACCTCCTACAATGAGCAGTTCTTC
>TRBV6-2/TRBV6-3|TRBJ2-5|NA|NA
CASLGGQTQYF
TGTGCCAGCCTGGGTGGACAGACCCAGTACTTC
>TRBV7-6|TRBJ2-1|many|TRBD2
CASSPGLAAPHEQFF
TGTGCCAGCAGCCCGGGACTAGCGGCACCCCATGAGCAGTTCTTC
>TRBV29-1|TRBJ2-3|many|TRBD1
CSQTGRTDTQYF
TGCAGCCAGACAGGGCGCACAGATACGCAGTATTTT